This T cell receptor beta chain appears in the sequencing data of a study of CD8 T cells in Susac syndrome. V was shortened by 7 bases and J by 4 bases, with 15 bases between the two germline ends. Germline CDR1 MDHEN, CDR2 SYDVKM. This CDR3 contains 14 residues. The study sequenced TCR beta in blood CD8+ and CD4+ T cells. The multiple sclerosis control cohort comprised treatment-naive individuals presenting with stable or active relapsing-remitting disease. CD8+ and CD4+ T cells were negatively isolated; TEMRA cells were FACS-enriched. The RNA, roughly 0.5 to 1 ug, was put through reverse transcription using random hexamers. Amplification of TCR beta CDR3 across 54 Vbeta and 13 Jbeta was performed with immunoSEQ multiplex PCR. Via MiXCR, TCRdb re-called the immunoSEQ multiplex PCR reads, giving one row per CDR3 protein. The sample yields 330,000 or so distinct CDR3 sequences, over 75% seen once.

The chain joins TRBV28 to TRBJ2-3, with a possible D match to TRBD2 (5 bases). This receptor was taken from a human donor with multiple sclerosis. Sequenced input: CD8+ T cells from PBMCs. CDR3 DNA sequence: TGTGCCAGCACCCTACTTGTTAGCGCAGATACGCAGTATTTT. This codes for CASTLLVSADTQYF.